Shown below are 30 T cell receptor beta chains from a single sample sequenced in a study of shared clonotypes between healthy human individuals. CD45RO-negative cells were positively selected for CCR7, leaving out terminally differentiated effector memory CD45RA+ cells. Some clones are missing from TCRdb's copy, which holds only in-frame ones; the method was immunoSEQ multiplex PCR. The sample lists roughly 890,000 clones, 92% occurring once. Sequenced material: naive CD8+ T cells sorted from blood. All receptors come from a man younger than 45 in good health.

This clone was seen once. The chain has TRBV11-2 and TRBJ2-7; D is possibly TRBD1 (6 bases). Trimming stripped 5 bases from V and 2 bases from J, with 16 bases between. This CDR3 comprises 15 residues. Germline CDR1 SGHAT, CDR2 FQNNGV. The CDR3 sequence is CASSPRAGDPYEQYF. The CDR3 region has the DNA TGTGCCAGCAGCCCAAGGGCAGGGGACCCCTACGAGCAGTACTTC.

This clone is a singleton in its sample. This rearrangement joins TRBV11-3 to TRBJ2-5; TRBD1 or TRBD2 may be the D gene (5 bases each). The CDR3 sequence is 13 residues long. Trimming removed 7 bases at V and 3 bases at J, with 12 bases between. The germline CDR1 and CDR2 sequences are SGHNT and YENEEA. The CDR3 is CASTPGTEETQYF. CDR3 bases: TGTGCCAGCACCCCCGGGACGGAAGAGACCCAGTACTTC. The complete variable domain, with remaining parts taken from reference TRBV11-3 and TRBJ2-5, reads EAGVVQSPRYKIIEKKQPVAFWCNPISGHNTLYWYLQNLGQGPELLIRYENEEAVDDSQLPKDRFSAERLKGVDSTLKIQPAELGDSAVYLCASTPGTEETQYFGPGTRLLVL.

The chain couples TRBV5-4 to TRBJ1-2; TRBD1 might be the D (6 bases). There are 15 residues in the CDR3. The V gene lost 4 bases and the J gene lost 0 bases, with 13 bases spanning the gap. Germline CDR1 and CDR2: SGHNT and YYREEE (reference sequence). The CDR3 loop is CASSHQTGANYGYTF. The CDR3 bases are TGTGCCAGCAGCCACCAGACAGGAGCTAACTATGGCTACACCTTC. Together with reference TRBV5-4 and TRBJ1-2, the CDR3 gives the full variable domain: ETGVTQSPTHLIKTRGQQVTLRCSSQSGHNTVSWYQQALGQGPQFIFQYYREEENGRGNFPPRFSGLQFPNYSSELNVNALELDDSALYLCASSHQTGANYGYTFGSGTRLTVV.

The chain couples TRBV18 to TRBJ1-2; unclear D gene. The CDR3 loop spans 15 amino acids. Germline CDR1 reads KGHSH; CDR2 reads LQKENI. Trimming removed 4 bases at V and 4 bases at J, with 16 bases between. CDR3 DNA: TGTGCCAGCTCACTCCCGGACCCTGCATTCTATGGCTACACCTTC. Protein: CASSLPDPAFYGYTF.

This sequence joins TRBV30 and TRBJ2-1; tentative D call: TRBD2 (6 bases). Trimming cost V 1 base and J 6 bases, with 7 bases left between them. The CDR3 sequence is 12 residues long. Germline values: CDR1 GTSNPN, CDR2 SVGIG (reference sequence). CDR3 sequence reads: CAWSETSNEQFF. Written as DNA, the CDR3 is TGTGCCTGGAGTGAGACTAGCAATGAGCAGTTCTTC.

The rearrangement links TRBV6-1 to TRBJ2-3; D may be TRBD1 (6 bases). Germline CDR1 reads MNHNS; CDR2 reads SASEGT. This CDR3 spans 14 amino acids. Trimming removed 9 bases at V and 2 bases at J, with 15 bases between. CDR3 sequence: CASVDSFYTDTQYF. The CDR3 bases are TGTGCCAGTGTGGACAGCTTTTACACAGATACGCAGTATTTT.

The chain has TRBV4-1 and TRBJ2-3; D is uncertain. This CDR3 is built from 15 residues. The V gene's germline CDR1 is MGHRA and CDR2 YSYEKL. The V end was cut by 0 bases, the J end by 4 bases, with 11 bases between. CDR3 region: CASSQERTPSDTQYF. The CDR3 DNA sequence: TGCGCCAGCAGCCAAGAAAGGACGCCTTCAGATACGCAGTATTTT.

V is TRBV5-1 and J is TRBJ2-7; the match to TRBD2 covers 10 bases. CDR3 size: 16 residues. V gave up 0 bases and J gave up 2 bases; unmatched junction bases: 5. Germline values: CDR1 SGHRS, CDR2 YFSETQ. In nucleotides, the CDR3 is TGCGCCAGCAGCTTGGGAACTAGCGGGATCCCCTACGAGCAGTACTTC. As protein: CASSLGTSGIPYEQYF.

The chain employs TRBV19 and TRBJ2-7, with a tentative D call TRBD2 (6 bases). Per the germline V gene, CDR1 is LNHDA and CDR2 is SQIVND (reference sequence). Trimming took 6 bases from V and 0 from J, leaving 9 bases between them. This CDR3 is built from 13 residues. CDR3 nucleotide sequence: TGTGCCAGTAGCACAGCGGGCTCCTACGAGCAGTACTTC. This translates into CASSTAGSYEQYF.

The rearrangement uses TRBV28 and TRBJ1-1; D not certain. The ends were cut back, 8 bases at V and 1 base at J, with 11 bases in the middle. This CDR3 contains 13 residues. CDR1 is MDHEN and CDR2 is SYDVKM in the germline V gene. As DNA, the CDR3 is TGTGCCAGCGAGGACCGAACGAACACTGAAGCTTTCTTT. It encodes CASEDRTNTEAFF.

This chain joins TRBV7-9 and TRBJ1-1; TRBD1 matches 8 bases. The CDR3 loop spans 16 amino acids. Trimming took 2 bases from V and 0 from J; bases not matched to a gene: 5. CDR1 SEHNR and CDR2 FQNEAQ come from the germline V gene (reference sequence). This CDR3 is CASSLTRQGLNTEAFF. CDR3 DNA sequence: TGTGCCAGCAGCTTAACAAGACAGGGGTTGAACACTGAAGCTTTCTTT.

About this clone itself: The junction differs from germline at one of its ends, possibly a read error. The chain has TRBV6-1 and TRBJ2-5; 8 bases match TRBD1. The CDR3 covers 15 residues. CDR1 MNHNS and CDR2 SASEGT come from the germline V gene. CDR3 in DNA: TGTGCCAGCAGTGAAGCAGTGGGACAGGCTCGGGTGGGAGACTTC. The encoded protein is CASSEAVGQARVGDF.

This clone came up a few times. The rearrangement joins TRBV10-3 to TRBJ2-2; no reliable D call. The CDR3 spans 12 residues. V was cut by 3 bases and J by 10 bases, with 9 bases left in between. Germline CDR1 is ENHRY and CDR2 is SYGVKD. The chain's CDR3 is CAISETKVELFF. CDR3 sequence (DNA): TGTGCCATCAGTGAAACGAAGGTGGAGCTGTTTTTT.

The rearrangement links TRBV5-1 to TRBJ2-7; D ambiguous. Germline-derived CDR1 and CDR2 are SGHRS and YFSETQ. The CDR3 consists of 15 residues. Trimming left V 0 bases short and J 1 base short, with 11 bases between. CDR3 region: CASSLAGSPSYEQYF. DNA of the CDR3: TGCGCCAGCAGCTTGGCCGGTTCCCCTTCCTACGAGCAGTACTTC.

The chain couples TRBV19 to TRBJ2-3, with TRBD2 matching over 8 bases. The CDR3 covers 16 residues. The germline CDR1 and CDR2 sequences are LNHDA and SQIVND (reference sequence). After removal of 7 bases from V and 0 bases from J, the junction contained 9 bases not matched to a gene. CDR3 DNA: TGTGCCAGTACCCCCAGCGGACTAGCTAGCACAGATACGCAGTATTTT. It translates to CASTPSGLASTDTQYF. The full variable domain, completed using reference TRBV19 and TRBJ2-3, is DGGITQSPKYLFRKEGQNVTLSCEQNLNHDAMYWYRQDPGQGLRLIYYSQIVNDFQKGDIAEGYSVSREKKESFPLTVTSAQKNPTAFYLCASTPSGLASTDTQYFGPGTRLTVL.

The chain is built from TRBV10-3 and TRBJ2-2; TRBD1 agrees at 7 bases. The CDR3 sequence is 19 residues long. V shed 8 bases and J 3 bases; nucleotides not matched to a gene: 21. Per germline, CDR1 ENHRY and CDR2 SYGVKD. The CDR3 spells CAIGGQRGPRIPDTGELFF. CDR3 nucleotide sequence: TGTGCCATCGGGGGACAGAGGGGGCCTCGAATCCCGGACACCGGGGAGCTGTTTTTT.

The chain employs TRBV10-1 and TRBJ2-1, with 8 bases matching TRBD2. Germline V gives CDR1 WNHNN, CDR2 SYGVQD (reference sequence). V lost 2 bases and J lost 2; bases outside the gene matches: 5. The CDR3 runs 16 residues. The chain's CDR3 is CASSETAGGTYNEQFF. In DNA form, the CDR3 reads TGCGCCAGCAGTGAGACCGCGGGAGGCACCTACAATGAGCAGTTCTTC.

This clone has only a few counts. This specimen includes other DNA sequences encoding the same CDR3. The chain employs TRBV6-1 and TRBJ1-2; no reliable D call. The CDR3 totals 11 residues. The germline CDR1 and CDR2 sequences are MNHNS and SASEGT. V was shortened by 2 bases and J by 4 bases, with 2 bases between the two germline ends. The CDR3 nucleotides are TGTGCCAGCAGTGAATCCTATGGCTACACCTTC. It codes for CASSESYGYTF.

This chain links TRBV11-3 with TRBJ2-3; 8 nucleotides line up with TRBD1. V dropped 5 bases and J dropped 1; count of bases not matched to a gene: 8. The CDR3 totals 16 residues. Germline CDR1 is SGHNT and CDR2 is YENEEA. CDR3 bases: TGTGCCAGCAGCCCGAGAGGGACAGGACGCACAGATACGCAGTATTTT. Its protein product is CASSPRGTGRTDTQYF.

The CDR3, as DNA: TGTGCCAGCAGCTTACTAGCGGGAGAATTAACCGGGGAGCTGTTTTTT. It yields the protein CASSLLAGELTGELFF. The chain carries TRBV7-8 and TRBJ2-2; 10 nucleotides match TRBD2. V was clipped by 2 bases and J by 5 bases; unmatched bases: 5. This CDR3 is 16 amino acids long. CDR1 is SGHVS, CDR2 FQNEAQ, per germline.

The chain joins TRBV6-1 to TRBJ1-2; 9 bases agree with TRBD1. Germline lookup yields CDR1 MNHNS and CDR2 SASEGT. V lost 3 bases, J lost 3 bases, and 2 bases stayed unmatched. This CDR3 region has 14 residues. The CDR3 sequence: CASSDGQGYYGYTF. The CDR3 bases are TGTGCCAGCAGTGACGGACAGGGGTACTATGGCTACACCTTC.

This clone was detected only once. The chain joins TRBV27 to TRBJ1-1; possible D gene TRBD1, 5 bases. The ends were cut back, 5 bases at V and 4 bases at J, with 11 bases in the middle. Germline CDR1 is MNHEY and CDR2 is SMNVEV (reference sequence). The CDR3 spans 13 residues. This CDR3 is CASSAGHLTEAFF. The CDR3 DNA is TGTGCCAGCAGTGCCGGACACCTCACTGAAGCTTTCTTT.

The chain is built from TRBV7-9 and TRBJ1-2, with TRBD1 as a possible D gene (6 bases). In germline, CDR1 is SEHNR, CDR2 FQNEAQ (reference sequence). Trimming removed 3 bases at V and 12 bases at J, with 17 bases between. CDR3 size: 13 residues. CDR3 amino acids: CASSFGTTGEDTF. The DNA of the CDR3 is TGTGCCAGCAGCTTCGGGACAACTGGGGAGGACACCTTC.

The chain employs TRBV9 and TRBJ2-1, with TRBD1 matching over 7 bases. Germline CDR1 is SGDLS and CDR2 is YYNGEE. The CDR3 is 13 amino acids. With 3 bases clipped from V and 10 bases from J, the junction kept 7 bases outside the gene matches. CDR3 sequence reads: CASSAPTGEEQFF. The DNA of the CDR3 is TGTGCCAGCAGCGCCCCCACAGGGGAAGAGCAGTTCTTC. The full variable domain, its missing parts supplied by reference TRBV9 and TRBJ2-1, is DSGVTQTPKHLITATGQRVTLRCSPRSGDLSVYWYQQSLDQGLQFLIQYYNGEERAKGNILERFSAQQFPDLHSELNLSSLELGDSALYFCASSAPTGEEQFFGPGTRLTVL.

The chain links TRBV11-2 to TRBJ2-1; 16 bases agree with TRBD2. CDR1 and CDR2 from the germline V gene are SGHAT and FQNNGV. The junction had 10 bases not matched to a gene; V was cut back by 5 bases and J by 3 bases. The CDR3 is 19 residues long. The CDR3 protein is CASSRRGLAGGPGYNEQFF. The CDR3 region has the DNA TGTGCCAGCAGCCGCCGGGGACTAGCGGGAGGGCCGGGCTACAATGAGCAGTTCTTC.

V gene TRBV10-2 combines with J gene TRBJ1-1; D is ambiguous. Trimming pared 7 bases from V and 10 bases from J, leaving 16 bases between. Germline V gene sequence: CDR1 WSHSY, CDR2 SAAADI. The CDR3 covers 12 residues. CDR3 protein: CASTGPDWGAFF. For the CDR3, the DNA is TGCGCCAGCACCGGACCCGACTGGGGAGCTTTCTTT.

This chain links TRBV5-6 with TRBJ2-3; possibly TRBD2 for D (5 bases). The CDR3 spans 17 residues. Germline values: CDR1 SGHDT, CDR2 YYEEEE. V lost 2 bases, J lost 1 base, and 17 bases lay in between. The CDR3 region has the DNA TGTGCCAGCAGCTTTTCCTGGGTGGAGCGGCGCACAGATACGCAGTATTTT. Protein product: CASSFSWVERRTDTQYF.

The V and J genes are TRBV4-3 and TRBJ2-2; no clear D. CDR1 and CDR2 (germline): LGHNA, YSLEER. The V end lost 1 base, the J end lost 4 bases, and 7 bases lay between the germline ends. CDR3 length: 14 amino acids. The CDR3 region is CASSQVSPTGELFF. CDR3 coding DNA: TGCGCCAGCAGCCAAGTTTCCCCCACCGGGGAGCTGTTTTTT.

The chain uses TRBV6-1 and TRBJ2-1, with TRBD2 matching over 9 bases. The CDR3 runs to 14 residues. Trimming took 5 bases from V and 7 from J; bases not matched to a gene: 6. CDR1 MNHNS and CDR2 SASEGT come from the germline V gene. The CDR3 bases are TGTGCCAGCAGTCTTAGCGGGAGCGGGAATGAGCAGTTCTTC. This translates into CASSLSGSGNEQFF.

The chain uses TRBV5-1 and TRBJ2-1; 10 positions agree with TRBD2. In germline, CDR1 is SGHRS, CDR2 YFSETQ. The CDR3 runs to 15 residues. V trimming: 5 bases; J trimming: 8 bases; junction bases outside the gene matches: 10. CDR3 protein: CASRSSGRGDDEQFF. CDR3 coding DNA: TGCGCCAGCAGGTCCAGCGGGAGGGGGGACGATGAGCAGTTCTTC.